The rows below give T cell receptor beta chains drawn from one sample of a study of CXCR3-negative and CXCR3-positive naive CD8 T cells. One entry per CDR3 protein, without DNA, is what TCRdb gives after re-calling the 5' RACE reads. This table holds some 54,000 distinct CDR3 sequences. The specimen was naive CXCR3+ CD8+ T cells from blood. Every receptor here comes from a human donor in good health. Some clones in this sample may be carry-over from other donors' samples. The CDR3 runs from the conserved cysteine through the conserved F or W.

j_gene	v_gene	CDR3aa
TRBJ2-7	TRBV6-5	CASTRGTGLILYEQYF
TRBJ1-1	TRBV4-3	CASSQFGMNTEAFF
TRBJ2-1	TRBV7-2	CSSSLELGEQFF
TRBJ2-7	TRBV6-2/TRBV6-3	CASGLGQGAYEQYF
TRBJ1-3	TRBV12-3/TRBV12-4	CASSRTGGYSGNTIYF
TRBJ2-5	TRBV12-3/TRBV12-4	CASSFRRELQETQYF
TRBJ1-1	TRBV7-2	CASSPNPWGTEAFF
TRBJ2-2	TRBV2	CATPGLPNTGELFF
TRBJ2-2	TRBV7-6	CASSSEYTGELFF
TRBJ2-7	TRBV29-1	CSVEGQSSSYEQYF
TRBJ2-7	TRBV5-1	CASSGTGGEQYF
TRBJ2-3	TRBV4-2	CASSQVERATDTQYF
TRBJ2-7	TRBV7-6	CASSLEGAGYEQYF
TRBJ2-7	TRBV27	CASSFQGDFYEQYF
TRBJ2-3	TRBV29-1	CSVEEQLNTQYF
TRBJ2-2	TRBV28	CASSHRVSSSGELFF
TRBJ1-1	TRBV29-1	CSVRWREAEAFF
TRBJ2-7	TRBV28	CASTKGLADPPSSYEQYF
TRBJ1-5	TRBV28	CASSLMGQGVPGRQHF
TRBJ2-1	TRBV29-1	CSVDGTEISYNEQFF
TRBJ2-7	TRBV15	CATSNRDSSYEQYF
TRBJ1-5	TRBV28	CASSFVPGQAYQPQHF
TRBJ2-6	TRBV28	CASSFVTSGANVLTF
TRBJ2-1	TRBV12-3/TRBV12-4	CASSSWLATYNEQFF
TRBJ1-1	TRBV27	CASSYHPLTVRTEAFF
TRBJ2-7	TRBV7-9	CASSSTLGLAGVYEQYF
TRBJ2-1	TRBV7-6	CASSLAANNEQFF
TRBJ2-1	TRBV7-2	CASETSGGQAEQFF
TRBJ2-1	TRBV3-1	CASSPGLATYNEQFF
TRBJ2-2	TRBV20-1	CSARDQRASTGELFF
TRBJ2-3	TRBV12-3/TRBV12-4	CASSPRTSGADTQYF
TRBJ2-1	TRBV5-1	CASSLYSMSPNNEQFF
TRBJ2-5	TRBV25-1	CASSERLQETQYF
TRBJ1-5	TRBV12-3/TRBV12-4	CASSPGPADQPQHF
TRBJ1-3	TRBV6-5	CASSETQGSGNTIYF